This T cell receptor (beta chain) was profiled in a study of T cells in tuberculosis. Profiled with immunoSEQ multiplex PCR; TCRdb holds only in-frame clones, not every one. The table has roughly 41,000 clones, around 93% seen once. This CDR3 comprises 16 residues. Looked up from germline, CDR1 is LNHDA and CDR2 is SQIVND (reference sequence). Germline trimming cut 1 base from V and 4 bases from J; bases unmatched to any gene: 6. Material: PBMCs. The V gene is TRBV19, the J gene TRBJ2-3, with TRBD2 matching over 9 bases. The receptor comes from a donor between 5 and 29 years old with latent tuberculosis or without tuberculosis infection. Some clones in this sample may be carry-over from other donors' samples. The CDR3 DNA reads TGTGCCAGTAGTATAGGCTTAGCGGGGGTTGCAGATACGCAGTATTTT. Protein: CASSIGLAGVADTQYF.